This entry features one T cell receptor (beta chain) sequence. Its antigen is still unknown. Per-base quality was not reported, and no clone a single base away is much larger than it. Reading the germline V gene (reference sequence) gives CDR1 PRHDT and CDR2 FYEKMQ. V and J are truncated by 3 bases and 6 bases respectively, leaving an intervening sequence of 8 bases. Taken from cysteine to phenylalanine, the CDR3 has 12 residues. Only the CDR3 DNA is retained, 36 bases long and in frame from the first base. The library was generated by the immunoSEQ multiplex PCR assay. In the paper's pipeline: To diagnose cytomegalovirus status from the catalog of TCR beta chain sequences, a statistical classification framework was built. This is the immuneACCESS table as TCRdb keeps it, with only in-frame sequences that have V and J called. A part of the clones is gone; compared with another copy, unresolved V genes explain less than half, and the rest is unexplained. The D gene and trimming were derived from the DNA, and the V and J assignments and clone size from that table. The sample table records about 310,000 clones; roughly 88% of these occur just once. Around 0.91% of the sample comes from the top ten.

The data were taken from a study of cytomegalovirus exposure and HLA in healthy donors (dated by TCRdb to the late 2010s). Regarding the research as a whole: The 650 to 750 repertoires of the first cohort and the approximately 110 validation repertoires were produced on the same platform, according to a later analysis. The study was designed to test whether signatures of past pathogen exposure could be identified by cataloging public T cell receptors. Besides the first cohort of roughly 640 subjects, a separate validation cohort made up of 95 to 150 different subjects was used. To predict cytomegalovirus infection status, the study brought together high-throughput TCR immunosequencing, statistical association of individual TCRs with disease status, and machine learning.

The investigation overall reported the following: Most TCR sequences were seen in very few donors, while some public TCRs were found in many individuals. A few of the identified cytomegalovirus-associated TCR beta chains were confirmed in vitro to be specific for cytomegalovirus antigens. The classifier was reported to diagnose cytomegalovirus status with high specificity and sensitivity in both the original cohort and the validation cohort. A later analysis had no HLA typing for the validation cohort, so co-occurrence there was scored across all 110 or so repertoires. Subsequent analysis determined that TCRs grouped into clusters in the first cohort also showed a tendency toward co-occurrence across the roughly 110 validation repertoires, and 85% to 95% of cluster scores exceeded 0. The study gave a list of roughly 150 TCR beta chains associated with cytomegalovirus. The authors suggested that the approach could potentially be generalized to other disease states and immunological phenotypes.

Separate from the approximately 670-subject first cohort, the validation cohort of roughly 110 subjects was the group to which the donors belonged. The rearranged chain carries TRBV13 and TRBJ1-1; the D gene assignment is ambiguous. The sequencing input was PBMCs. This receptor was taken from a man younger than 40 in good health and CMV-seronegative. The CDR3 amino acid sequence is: CASSFRQAEAFF. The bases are TGTGCCAGCAGCTTCAGGCAGGCTGAAGCTTTCTTT.